The entry that follows covers one T cell receptor beta chain sequence. Its target antigen remains unknown. No much larger clonotype is one base removed from it; base qualities were not supplied. Peripheral blood CD8+ and CD4+ T cells from healthy donors, Susac syndrome patients and multiple sclerosis patients were profiled using high-throughput TCR beta sequencing. The Susac syndrome patients fulfilled recently defined diagnostic criteria for definite or probable disease. Bulk CD8+ and CD4+ T cells were purified magnetically by negative isolation, whereas CD8+ TEMRA cells were enriched by FACS. Blood was drawn into EDTA tubes, processed within 24 hours, and PBMCs were isolated by density gradient centrifugation. PBMCs intended for TCR sequencing were cryopreserved in liquid nitrogen and thawed later in a water bath at 37 degrees C. The sorted or isolated CD4+, CD8+ and CD8+ TEMRA cells reached a purity of at least 90%.

RNA was extracted using the RNeasy kit, and about 0.45 to 1 ug of the RNA was reverse transcribed with random hexamers. TCR beta CDR3 regions were amplified with the immunoSEQ multiplex PCR assay covering 54 Vbeta and 13 Jbeta segments. Bias from PCR amplification was corrected by using a synthetic template baseline for primer optimization and for computational correction. The published analysis was carried out like this. Reads were assigned to V, D and J genes according to IMGT and analyzed in immunoSEQ Analyzer, with only productive sequences retained. To calculate clonality, Shannon entropy was normalized by log2 of the number of productive unique sequences and then subtracted from one. For each patient and control, public and private clones were evaluated among the 100 most prevalent clones. Clones were defined as Susac-specific if absent from the healthy and MS cohorts, from 1052 published viral clones and from other ImmuneACCESS disease sequences. TCRdb redid the processing of the public reads, applying fastp at Q25 and MiXCR, and retained in-frame beta chains. Merged by CDR3 protein, the rows form single entries marked with the most common genes and DNA. The V and J calls come from TCRdb's annotation, not from the publication. The sample table records hundreds of thousands of distinct CDR3 sequences; approximately 94% of these occur just once. The ten largest clones represent around 0.15% of the sample.

V gives up 3 bases and J gives up 0 bases, and the segment between their germline ends measures 14 bases. Via the germline V gene (reference sequence), CDR1 is GTSNPN and CDR2 SVGIG. Taken from cysteine to phenylalanine, the CDR3 has 15 residues. Of all the DNA, just the CDR3 is kept, 45 bases in frame from base 1. The sample belongs to a study of CD8 T cells in Susac syndrome (dated by TCRdb to about 2019). At the level of the whole study: Of the Susac syndrome patients who were sequenced, eight or nine were in clinical remission while 5 or 6 had clinically active disease. At blood withdrawal, Susac syndrome patients were either therapy-naive, taking corticosteroids (in some cases with IVIg as well), or taking IVIg alone. Whether CD8+ T cell activation and differentiation in Susac syndrome was antigen driven was tested using repertoire sequencing. Results the study describes overall, beyond this receptor: The TCR sequencing and HLA analysis was acknowledged to have included a relatively small number of individuals. In patients with Susac syndrome, the CD4+ T cell repertoire showed no detectable clonal expansion.

Specimen: CD4+ T cells from PBMCs. The chain is made from TRBV30 and TRBJ1-2, with the identity of the D gene unclear. The receptor was derived from a human donor with Susac syndrome. The CDR3 loop reads CAWSVGGISNYGYTF. The nucleotide sequence is TGTGCCTGGAGCGTCGGAGGTATCTCTAACTATGGCTACACCTTC.